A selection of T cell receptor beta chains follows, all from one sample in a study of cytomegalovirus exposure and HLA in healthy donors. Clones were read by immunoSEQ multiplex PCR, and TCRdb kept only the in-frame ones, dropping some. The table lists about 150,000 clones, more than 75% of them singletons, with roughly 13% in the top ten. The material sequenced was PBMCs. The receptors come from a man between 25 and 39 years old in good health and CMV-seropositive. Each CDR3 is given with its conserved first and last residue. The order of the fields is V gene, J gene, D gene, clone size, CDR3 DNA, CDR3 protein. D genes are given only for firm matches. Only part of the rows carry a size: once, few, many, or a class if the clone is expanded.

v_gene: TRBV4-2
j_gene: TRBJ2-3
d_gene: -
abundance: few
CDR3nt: TGTGCCAGCAGCCAAGATTCACAGGGTCTCCAGTATTTT
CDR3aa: CASSQDSQGLQYF

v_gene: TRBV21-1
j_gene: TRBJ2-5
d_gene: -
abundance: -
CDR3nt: TGTGCCAGCAGCAAAGATCTGAGAGTGGGCGTAGAGACCCAGTACTTC
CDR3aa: CASSKDLRVGVETQYF

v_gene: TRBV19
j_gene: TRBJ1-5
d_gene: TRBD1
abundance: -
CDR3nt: TGTGCCAGTAGTCCCAAAAACCAAGACAGGGATCAGCCCCAGCATTTT
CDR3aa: CASSPKNQDRDQPQHF

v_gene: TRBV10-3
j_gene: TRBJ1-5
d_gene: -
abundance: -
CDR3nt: TGTGCCATTTCGACGGGGATCAATCAGCCCCAGCATTTT
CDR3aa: CAISTGINQPQHF

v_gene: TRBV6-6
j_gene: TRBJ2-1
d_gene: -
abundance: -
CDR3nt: TGTGCCAGCAGTTCCCAGACTAGGTTAGCCAAGGAGCAGTTCTTC
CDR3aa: CASSSQTRLAKEQFF

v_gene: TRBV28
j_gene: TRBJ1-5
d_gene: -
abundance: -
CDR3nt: TGTGCCAGCAGGTTAGCCCGAGGACAGTACAATCAGCCCCAGCATTTT
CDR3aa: CASRLARGQYNQPQHF

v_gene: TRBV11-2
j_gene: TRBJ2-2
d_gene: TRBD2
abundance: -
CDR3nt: TGTGCCAGCAGCTTACTTCGGACTAGCAGCCACACCGGGGAGCTGTTTTTT
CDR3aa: CASSLLRTSSHTGELFF

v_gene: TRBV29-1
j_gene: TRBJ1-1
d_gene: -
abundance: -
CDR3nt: TGCAGCGTTGAACCTCGCAGAGGGGCTTTCTTT
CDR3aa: CSVEPRRGAFF

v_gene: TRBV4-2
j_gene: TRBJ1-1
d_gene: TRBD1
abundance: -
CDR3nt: TGTGCCAGCAGCCAAGGACAGGGACATGAAGCTTTCTTT
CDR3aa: CASSQGQGHEAFF

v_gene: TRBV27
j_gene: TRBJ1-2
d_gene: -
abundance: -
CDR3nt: TGTGCCAGCAGCGGGGGGGGCAGATCCTATGGCTACACCTTC
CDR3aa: CASSGGGRSYGYTF

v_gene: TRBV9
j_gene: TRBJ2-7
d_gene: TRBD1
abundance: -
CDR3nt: TGTGCCAGCAGCGCGGGACAGACCTACGAGCAGTACTTC
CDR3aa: CASSAGQTYEQYF

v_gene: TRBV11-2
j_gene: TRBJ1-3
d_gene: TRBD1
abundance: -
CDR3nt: TGTGCCAGCGGACACGGACAGGGGTTTGGAAACACCATATATTTT
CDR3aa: CASGHGQGFGNTIYF

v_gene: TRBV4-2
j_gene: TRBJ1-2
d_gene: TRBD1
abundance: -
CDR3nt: TGTGCCAGCAGCCCAGGTGGGACAGACTATGGCTACACCTTC
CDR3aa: CASSPGGTDYGYTF

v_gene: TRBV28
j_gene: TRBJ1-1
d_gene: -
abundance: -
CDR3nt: TGTGCCAGCAGTTCAACAGCCTGTGAAGCTTTCTTT
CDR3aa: CASSSTACEAFF

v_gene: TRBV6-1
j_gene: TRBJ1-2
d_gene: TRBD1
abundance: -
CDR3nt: TGTGCCAGCAGTGAAGGCAAGGCAGGGGGTTATGGCTACACCTTC
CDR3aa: CASSEGKAGGYGYTF

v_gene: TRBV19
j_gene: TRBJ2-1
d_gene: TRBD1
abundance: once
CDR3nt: TGTGCCAGTAGGGACCGGGACAGGGAGTACAATGAGCAGTTCTTC
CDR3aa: CASRDRDREYNEQFF

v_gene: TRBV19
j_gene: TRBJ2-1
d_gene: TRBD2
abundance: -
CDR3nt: TGTGCCAGTAAGCCACGGACTAGCGAAAACAATGAGCAGTTCTTC
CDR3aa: CASKPRTSENNEQFF

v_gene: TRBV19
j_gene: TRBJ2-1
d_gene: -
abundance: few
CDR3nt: TGTGCCAGTAGTTTCGGACTGAGGAGTTTATTCTTC
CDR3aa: CASSFGLRSLFF

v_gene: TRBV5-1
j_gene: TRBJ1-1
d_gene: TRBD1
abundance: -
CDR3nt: TGCGCCAGCAGCTCTTCCGGGACAGGGATATTGGACACTGAAGCTTTCTTT
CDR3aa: CASSSSGTGILDTEAFF

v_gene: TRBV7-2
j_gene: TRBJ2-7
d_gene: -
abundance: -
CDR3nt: TGTGCCAGCAGCTGGAGTATGGGGGCCTACGAGCAGTACTTC
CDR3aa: CASSWSMGAYEQYF

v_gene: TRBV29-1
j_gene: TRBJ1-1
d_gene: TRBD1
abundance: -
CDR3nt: TGCAGCGTTGAAGCATTCAGGGGGCCCACTGAAGCTTTCTTT
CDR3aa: CSVEAFRGPTEAFF

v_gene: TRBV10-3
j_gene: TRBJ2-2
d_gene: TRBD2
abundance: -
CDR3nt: TGTGCCATCAGTGATGGGACTAGCGGTTACACCGGGGAGCTGTTTTTT
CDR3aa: CAISDGTSGYTGELFF

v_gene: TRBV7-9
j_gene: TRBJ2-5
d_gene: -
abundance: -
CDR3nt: TGTGCCAGCAGCTTGCTTTGGACGGGAAACCAAGAGACCCAGTACTTC
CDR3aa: CASSLLWTGNQETQYF

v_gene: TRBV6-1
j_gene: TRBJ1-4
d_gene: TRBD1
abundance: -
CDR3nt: TGTGCCAGCAGTGAGGGGACAGGTTGGCCTAATGAAAAACTGTTTTTT
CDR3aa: CASSEGTGWPNEKLFF

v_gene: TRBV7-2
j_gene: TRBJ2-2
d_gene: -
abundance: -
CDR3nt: TGTGCCAGCAGTATGAGGCGGAGTGAGAACACCGGGGAGCTGTTTTTT
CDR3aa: CASSMRRSENTGELFF

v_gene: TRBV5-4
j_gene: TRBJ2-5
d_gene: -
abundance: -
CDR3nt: TGTGCCAGCAGCTTGAGAGGGGGGGACGGAGAGACCCAGTACTTC
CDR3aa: CASSLRGGDGETQYF

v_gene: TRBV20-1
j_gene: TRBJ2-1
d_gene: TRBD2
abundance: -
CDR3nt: TGCAGTGCTCAACGGGAGGGGCAGTTCTTC
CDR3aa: CSAQREGQFF

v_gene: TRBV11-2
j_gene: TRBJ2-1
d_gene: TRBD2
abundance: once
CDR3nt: TGTGCCAGCAGCGTAACAGCGGGAGGGCCTTTCCATGAGCAGTTCTTC
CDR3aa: CASSVTAGGPFHEQFF

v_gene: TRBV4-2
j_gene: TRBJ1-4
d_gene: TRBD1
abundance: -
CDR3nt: TGTGCCAGCAGCCGGAATACAGGGGGGACTAATGAAAAACTGTTTTTT
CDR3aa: CASSRNTGGTNEKLFF

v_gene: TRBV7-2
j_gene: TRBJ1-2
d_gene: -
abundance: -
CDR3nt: TGTGCCAGCAGCTTAGATCGCCAGGGGTATCGGTATGGCTACACCTTC
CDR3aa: CASSLDRQGYRYGYTF

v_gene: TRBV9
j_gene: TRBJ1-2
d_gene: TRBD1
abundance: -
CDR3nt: TGTGCCAGCAGCGGCCGGGACAGGGGCTTTAGAGGCTACACCTTC
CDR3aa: CASSGRDRGFRGYTF

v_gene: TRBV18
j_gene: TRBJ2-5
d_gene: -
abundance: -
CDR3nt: TGTGCCAGCTCACGGGCAGGGCAAGAGACCCAGTACTTC
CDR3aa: CASSRAGQETQYF

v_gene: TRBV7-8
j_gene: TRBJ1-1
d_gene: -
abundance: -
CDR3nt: TGTGCCAGCAGCTTATTCGGCGGAGGGACGAACACTGAAGCTTTCTTT
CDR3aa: CASSLFGGGTNTEAFF

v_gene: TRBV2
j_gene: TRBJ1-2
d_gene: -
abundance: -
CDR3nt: TGTGCCAGCAGTGAAAATCGACAGGCTGTCTGGGGCTACACCTTC
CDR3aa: CASSENRQAVWGYTF

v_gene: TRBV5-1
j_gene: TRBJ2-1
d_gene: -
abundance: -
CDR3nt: TGCGCCAGCAGCCTCGACAATGAGCAGTTCTTC
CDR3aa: CASSLDNEQFF

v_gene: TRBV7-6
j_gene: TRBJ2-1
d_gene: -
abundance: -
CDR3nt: TGTGCCAGCAGCTTAGCGCAGGTTGGTGAGCAGTTCTTC
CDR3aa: CASSLAQVGEQFF

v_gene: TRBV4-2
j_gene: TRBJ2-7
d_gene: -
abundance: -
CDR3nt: TGTGCCAGCAGCCAAGATGTAGCCTACGAGCAGTACTTC
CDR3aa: CASSQDVAYEQYF

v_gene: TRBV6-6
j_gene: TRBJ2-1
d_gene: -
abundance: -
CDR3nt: TGTGCCAGCAGTTACTCGAATCGGGGGTCTTACAATGAGCAGTTCTTC
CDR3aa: CASSYSNRGSYNEQFF

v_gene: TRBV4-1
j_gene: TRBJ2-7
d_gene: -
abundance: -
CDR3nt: TGCGCCAGCAGCCAAGATTGCCTAGTGGGTTCCTACGAGCAGTACTTC
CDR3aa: CASSQDCLVGSYEQYF

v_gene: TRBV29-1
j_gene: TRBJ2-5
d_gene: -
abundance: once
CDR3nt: TGCAGCGTTGAAGGGAGGGGATCCCAGTACTTC
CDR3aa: CSVEGRGSQYF

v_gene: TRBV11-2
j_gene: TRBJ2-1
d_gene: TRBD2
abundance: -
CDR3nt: TGTGCCAGCAAAGCGGGATCCTACAATGAGCAGTTCTTC
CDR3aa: CASKAGSYNEQFF

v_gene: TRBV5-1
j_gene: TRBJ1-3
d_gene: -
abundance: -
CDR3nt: TGCGCCAGCAGCTTGAGTCGACAGGACTCTGGAAACACCATATATTTT
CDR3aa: CASSLSRQDSGNTIYF

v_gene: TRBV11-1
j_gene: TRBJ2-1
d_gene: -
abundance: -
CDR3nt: TGTGCCAGCAGCTTCTTAGGTGGGCGGGACGAGTACAATGAGCAGTTCTTC
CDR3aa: CASSFLGGRDEYNEQFF

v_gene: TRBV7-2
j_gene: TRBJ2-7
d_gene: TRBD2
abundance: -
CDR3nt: TGTGCCAGCAGCCTACAGCCCGAAGCGGGGGAGGCGACGTACTTC
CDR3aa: CASSLQPEAGEATYF

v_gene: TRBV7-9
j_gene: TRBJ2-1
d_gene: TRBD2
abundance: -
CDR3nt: TGTGCCAGCAGCTTAATGACTAGCGGGATTGTGAATGAGCAGTTCTTC
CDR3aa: CASSLMTSGIVNEQFF

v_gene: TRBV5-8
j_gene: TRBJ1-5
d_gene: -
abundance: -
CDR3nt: TGTGCCAGCAGCAAGGGTGGGGGCGAAAGAATTAGCAATCAGCCCCAGCATTTT
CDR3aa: CASSKGGGERISNQPQHF

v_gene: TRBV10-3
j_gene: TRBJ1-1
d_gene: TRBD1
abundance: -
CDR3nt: TGTGCCATCAGAGGGGACAGGGGGGCTGAAGCTTTCTTT
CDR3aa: CAIRGDRGAEAFF

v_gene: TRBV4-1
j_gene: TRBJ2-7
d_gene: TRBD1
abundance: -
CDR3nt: TGCGCCAGCAGCAAACGGGACAGCTACGAGCAGTACTTC
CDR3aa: CASSKRDSYEQYF